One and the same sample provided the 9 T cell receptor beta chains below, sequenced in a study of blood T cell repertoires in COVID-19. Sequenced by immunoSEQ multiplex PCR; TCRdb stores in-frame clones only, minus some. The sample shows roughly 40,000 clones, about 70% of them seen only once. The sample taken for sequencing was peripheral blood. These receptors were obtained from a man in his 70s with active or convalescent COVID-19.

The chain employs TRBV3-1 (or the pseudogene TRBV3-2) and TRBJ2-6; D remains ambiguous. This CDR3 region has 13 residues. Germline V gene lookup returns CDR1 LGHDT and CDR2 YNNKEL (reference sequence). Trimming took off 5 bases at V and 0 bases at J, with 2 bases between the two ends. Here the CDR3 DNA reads TGTGCCAGCAGCTACTCTGGGGCCAACGTCCTGACTTTC. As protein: CASSYSGANVLTF.

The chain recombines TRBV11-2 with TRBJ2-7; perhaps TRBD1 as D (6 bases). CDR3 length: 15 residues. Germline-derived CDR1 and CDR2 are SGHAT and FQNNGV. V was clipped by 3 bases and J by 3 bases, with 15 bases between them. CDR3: CASSFGAETGYEQYF. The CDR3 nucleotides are TGTGCCAGCAGCTTTGGTGCTGAGACAGGCTACGAGCAGTACTTC.

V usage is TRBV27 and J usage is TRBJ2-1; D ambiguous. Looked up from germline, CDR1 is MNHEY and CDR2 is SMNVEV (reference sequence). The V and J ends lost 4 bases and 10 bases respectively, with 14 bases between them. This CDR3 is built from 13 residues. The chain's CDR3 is CASSSYRGAEQFF. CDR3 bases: TGTGCCAGCAGTTCCTACCGAGGAGCCGAGCAGTTCTTC.

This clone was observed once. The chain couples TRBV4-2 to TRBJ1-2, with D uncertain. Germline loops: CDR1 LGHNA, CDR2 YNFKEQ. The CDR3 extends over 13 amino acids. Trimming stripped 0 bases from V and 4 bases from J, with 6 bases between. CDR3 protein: CASSQDPGYGYTF. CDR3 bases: TGTGCCAGCAGCCAAGACCCGGGCTATGGCTACACCTTC.

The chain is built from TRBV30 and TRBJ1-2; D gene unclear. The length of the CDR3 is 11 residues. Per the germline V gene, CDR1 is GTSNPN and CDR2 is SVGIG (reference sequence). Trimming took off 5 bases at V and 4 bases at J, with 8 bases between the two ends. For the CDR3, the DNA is TGTGCCTGGTCCGCGGCCTATGGCTACACCTTC. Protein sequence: CAWSAAYGYTF.

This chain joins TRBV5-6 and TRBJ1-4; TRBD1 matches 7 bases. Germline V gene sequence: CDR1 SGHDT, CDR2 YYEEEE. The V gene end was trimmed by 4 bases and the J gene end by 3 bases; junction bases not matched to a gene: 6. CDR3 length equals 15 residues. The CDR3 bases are TGTGCCAGCAGCACTACCGGGACAGCTAATGAAAAACTGTTTTTT. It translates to CASSTTGTANEKLFF.

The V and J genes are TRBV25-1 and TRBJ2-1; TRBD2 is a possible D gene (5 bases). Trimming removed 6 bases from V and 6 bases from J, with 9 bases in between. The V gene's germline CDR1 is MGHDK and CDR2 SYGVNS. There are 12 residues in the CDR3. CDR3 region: CASSFGLNEQFF. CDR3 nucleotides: TGTGCCAGCAGCTTCGGACTCAATGAGCAGTTCTTC.

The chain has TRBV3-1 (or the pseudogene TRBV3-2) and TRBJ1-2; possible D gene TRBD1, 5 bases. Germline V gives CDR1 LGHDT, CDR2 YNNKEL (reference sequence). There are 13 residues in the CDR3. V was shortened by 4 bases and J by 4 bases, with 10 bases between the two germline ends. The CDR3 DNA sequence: TGTGCCAGCAGCCCGACAGAATCCTATGGCTACACCTTC. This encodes CASSPTESYGYTF.

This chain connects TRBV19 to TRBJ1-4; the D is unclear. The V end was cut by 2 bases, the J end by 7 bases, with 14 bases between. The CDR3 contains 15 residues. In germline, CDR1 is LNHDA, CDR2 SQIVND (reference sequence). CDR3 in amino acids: CASSILASTGEKLFF. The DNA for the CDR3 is TGTGCCAGTAGTATATTAGCGTCAACTGGTGAAAAACTGTTTTTT. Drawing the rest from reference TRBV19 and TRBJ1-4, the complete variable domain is DGGITQSPKYLFRKEGQNVTLSCEQNLNHDAMYWYRQDPGQGLRLIYYSQIVNDFQKGDIAEGYSVSREKKESFPLTVTSAQKNPTAFYLCASSILASTGEKLFFGSGTQLSVL.